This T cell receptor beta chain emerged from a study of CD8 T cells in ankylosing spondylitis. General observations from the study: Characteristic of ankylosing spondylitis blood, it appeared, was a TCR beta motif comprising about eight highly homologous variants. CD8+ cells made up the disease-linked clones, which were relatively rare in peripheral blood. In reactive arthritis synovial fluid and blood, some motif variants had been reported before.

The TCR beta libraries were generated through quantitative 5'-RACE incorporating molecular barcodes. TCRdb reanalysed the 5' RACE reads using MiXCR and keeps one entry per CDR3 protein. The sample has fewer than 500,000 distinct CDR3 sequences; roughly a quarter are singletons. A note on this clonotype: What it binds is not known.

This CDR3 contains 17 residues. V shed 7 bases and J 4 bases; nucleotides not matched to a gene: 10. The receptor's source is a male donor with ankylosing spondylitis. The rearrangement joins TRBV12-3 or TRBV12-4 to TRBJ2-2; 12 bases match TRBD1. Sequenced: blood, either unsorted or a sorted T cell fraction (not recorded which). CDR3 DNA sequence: TGTGCCAGCATCCCCCCCGGGACAGGGGGCGGCACCGGGGAGCTGTTTTTT. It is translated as CASIPPGTGGGTGELFF.